The 24 T cell receptor beta chains reported below all come from one sample, sequenced in a study of T cell changes during pregnancy in multiple sclerosis. Repertoires were generated with immunoSEQ multiplex PCR, while TCRdb's copy carries only in-frame clones and drops some. The sample consists of around 50,000 clones, 85% to 95% of them appearing once. This specimen consisted of CD8+ T cells from peripheral blood mononuclear cells, obtained in the first trimester of pregnancy. These TCRs come from a female donor with multiple sclerosis, enrolled in a pregnancy study.

The chain is built from TRBV2 and TRBJ1-3; tentatively, D is TRBD1 (6 bases). CDR1 is SNHLY, CDR2 FYNNEI, per germline. The CDR3 consists of 15 residues. Trimming left V 5 bases short and J 5 bases short, with 16 bases between. The CDR3 loop is CASSRTEAPRNTIYF. In DNA form, the CDR3 reads TGTGCCAGCAGTCGGACAGAGGCACCGAGAAACACCATATATTTT.

The rearrangement links TRBV10-2 to TRBJ1-1, with TRBD1 matching 8 bases. V gave up 5 bases and J gave up 5 bases; unmatched junction bases: 7. This CDR3 contains 14 residues. Germline CDR1 is WSHSY and CDR2 is SAAADI. The CDR3 reads CASSLTGETTEAFF. CDR3 bases: TGCGCCAGCAGTCTGACAGGGGAAACGACTGAAGCTTTCTTT.

This clone appeared a single time. The gene calls are TRBV28 and TRBJ2-2; D ambiguous. This CDR3 region has 11 residues. Germline V lookup: CDR1 MDHEN, CDR2 SYDVKM. The V end was cut by 5 bases, the J end by 5 bases, with 3 bases between. The CDR3: CASSQTGELFF. DNA of the CDR3: TGTGCCAGCAGTCAAACCGGGGAGCTGTTTTTT.

This clone was detected only once. For the CDR3, the DNA is TGTGCCAGCAGTGAAGCAGGTAGCGGGGGGGCGGAGACCCAGTACTTC. The encoded protein is CASSEAGSGGAETQYF. This chain joins TRBV2 and TRBJ2-5; 11 positions match TRBD2. The CDR3 is 16 amino acids. CDR1 is SNHLY, CDR2 FYNNEI, per germline. The junction had 5 bases not matched to a gene; V was cut back by 0 bases and J by 5 bases.

V is TRBV27 and J is TRBJ2-3; tentative D call: TRBD2 (5 bases). V was trimmed by 4 bases and J by 0 bases, leaving 17 bases between them. The CDR3 totals 17 residues. Germline assignment: CDR1 MNHEY and CDR2 SMNVEV (reference sequence). The CDR3 loop is CASSSLFLATSTDTQYF. In DNA, the CDR3 is TGTGCCAGCAGTTCCCTTTTTCTAGCAACTAGCACAGATACGCAGTATTTT.

The V gene is TRBV19, the J gene TRBJ1-5; D is undetermined. CDR3 size: 13 residues. Between the trimmed V and J ends, which lost 4 bases and 7 bases, there was a span of 11 bases. Germline V gene sequence: CDR1 LNHDA, CDR2 SQIVND (reference sequence). The chain's CDR3 is CASSTSHVQPQHF. For the CDR3, the DNA is TGTGCCAGTAGTACTTCACATGTCCAGCCCCAGCATTTT.

This chain links TRBV27 with TRBJ2-6, with D perhaps matching TRBD1 (6 bases). Germline CDR1 MNHEY, CDR2 SMNVEV (reference sequence). V lost 3 bases and J lost 3, with 12 bases in between. The length of the CDR3 is 16 residues. The CDR3 sequence is CASSLLGTLGANVLTF. The CDR3 nucleotides read TGTGCCAGCAGTTTGCTCGGGACACTTGGGGCCAACGTCCTGACTTTC.

This clone occurred once. The chain uses TRBV29-1 and TRBJ1-1, with D possibly being TRBD1 (6 bases). V was clipped by 6 bases and J by 0 bases, with 8 bases between them. The CDR3 is 12 residues long. Per germline, CDR1 SQVTM and CDR2 ANQGSEA. In DNA, the CDR3 is TGCAGCGTGAACAGGGTGAACACTGAAGCTTTCTTT. Its protein is CSVNRVNTEAFF.

V gene TRBV7-8 combines with J gene TRBJ1-5; D unresolved. Germline CDR1 SGHVS, CDR2 FQNEAQ. CDR3 length: 15 amino acids. V lost 5 bases and J 5 bases, leaving 16 bases between the germline ends. The CDR3 nucleotides are TGTGCCAGCAGCCTCCGTCGGACTGCCTATCAGCCCCAGCATTTT. Its protein is CASSLRRTAYQPQHF.

The chain recombines TRBV4-1 with TRBJ2-7, with TRBD2 identical over 9 bases. The junction had 6 bases not matched to a gene; V was cut back by 1 base and J by 2 bases. The CDR3 totals 16 residues. From germline, CDR1 is MGHRA and CDR2 YSYEKL. For the CDR3, the DNA is TGCGCCAGCAGCCAAGGTTTTAGCGGGAGCGCCTACGAGCAGTACTTC. Encoded protein: CASSQGFSGSAYEQYF.

The V and J genes are TRBV9 and TRBJ1-1, with 7 bases fitting TRBD1. CDR3 length: 13 amino acids. CDR1 is SGDLS and CDR2 is YYNGEE in the germline V gene. V gave up 4 bases and J gave up 4 bases; unmatched junction bases: 4. CDR3 region: CASSPRTGTEAFF. CDR3 sequence (DNA): TGTGCCAGCAGCCCCAGGACAGGCACTGAAGCTTTCTTT.

The gene calls are TRBV27 and TRBJ2-1; 9 positions agree with TRBD2. The CDR3 loop spans 16 amino acids. The V segment lost 5 bases and the J segment 9 bases; nucleotides outside the gene matches: 14. Per germline, CDR1 MNHEY and CDR2 SMNVEV (reference sequence). The CDR3 nucleotides read TGTGCCAGCAGTCCCCTCCTGATAGCGGGAGACACTGAGCAGTTCTTC. It codes for CASSPLLIAGDTEQFF.

V is TRBV27 and J is TRBJ1-1, with D possibly TRBD1 on 6 matching bases. Per the germline V gene, CDR1 is MNHEY and CDR2 is SMNVEV (reference sequence). V was shortened by 1 base and J by 0 bases, with 12 bases between the two germline ends. CDR3 length: 16 amino acids. The CDR3, as DNA: TGTGCCAGCAGTTTATTTCCGGACAGCTTGAACACTGAAGCTTTCTTT. Its protein product is CASSLFPDSLNTEAFF.

The chain has TRBV6-1 and TRBJ1-1, with TRBD1 matching over 11 bases. This CDR3 has 15 amino acids. Unmatched junction bases numbered 8, after V lost 5 bases and J lost 6 bases. The germline V gene encodes CDR1 MNHNS and CDR2 SASEGT. CDR3 sequence (DNA): TGTGCCAGCAGTCCCGGGACAGGGGGATTCGCTGAAGCTTTCTTT. This codes for CASSPGTGGFAEAFF.

The rearrangement uses TRBV4-3 and TRBJ1-1; a weak D match, TRBD1 (5 bases). The CDR3 is 15 amino acids. V was shortened by 3 bases and J by 0 bases, with 11 bases between the two germline ends. In germline, CDR1 is LGHNA, CDR2 YSLEER. As DNA, the CDR3 is TGCGCCAGCAGCCATCTTCAGGGAATGAACACTGAAGCTTTCTTT. Its translation: CASSHLQGMNTEAFF.

The chain is built from TRBV10-2 and TRBJ1-1; 11 bases agree with TRBD1. V lost 6 bases and J lost 5; bases outside the gene matches: 2. The CDR3 length is 13 residues. Germline CDR1 is WSHSY and CDR2 is SAAADI. The CDR3 sequence is CASRDRGLTEAFF. DNA for the CDR3: TGCGCCAGCAGGGACAGGGGGCTTACTGAAGCTTTCTTT.

V and J are TRBV5-1 and TRBJ2-1; perhaps TRBD2 as D (6 bases). V lost 3 bases and J 8 bases, leaving 15 bases between the germline ends. Germline loops: CDR1 SGHRS, CDR2 YFSETQ. The CDR3 totals 14 residues. This CDR3 reads CASSSEQGGDEQFF. The CDR3 region has the DNA TGCGCCAGCAGCTCAGAACAAGGAGGGGATGAGCAGTTCTTC.

This sequence joins TRBV15 and TRBJ2-1, with TRBD2 identical over 8 bases. This CDR3 spans 14 amino acids. Trimming cost V 5 bases and J 4 bases; bases outside gene matches: 4. From germline, CDR1 is LNHNV and CDR2 YYDKDF (reference sequence). CDR3: CATSGAGDYNEQFF. In nucleotides, the CDR3 is TGTGCCACCAGCGGAGCGGGAGATTACAATGAGCAGTTCTTC. Full variable domain (rest looked up from reference TRBV15 and TRBJ2-1): DAMVIQNPRYQVTQFGKPVTLSCSQTLNHNVMYWYQQKSSQAPKLLFHYYDKDFNNEADTPDNFQSRRPNTSFCFLDIRSPGLGDTAMYLCATSGAGDYNEQFFGPGTRLTVL.

The chain combines TRBV29-1 with TRBJ1-1; D is unclear. Trimming cost V 7 bases and J 4 bases, with 13 bases left between them. The CDR3 has 12 amino acids. Germline-derived CDR1 and CDR2 are SQVTM and ANQGSEA. CDR3 sequence (DNA): TGCAGCGCGGAACTGGGCACCACTGAAGCTTTCTTT. Translated, it gives CSAELGTTEAFF.

This clone was seen only once. The rearrangement joins TRBV5-1 to TRBJ2-2; 9 nucleotides align to TRBD1. The CDR3 contains 15 residues. Germline loops: CDR1 SGHRS, CDR2 YFSETQ. Unmatched junction bases numbered 5, after V lost 3 bases and J lost 5 bases. In DNA form, the CDR3 reads TGCGCCAGCAGCTGGAGGACAGGGGATACCGGGGAGCTGTTTTTT. This gives the protein CASSWRTGDTGELFF.

The CDR3 protein is CASRTGSGNTEAFF. The CDR3 DNA is TGTGCCAGCAGAACAGGGTCTGGGAACACTGAAGCTTTCTTT. The chain is built from TRBV6-5 and TRBJ1-1; D is possibly TRBD1 (6 bases). Trimming pared 6 bases from V and 1 base from J, leaving 12 bases between. Germline lookup yields CDR1 MNHEY and CDR2 SVGAGI. CDR3 length: 14 amino acids.

This clone was observed a single time. The chain links TRBV18 to TRBJ2-7; D ambiguous. Looked up from germline, CDR1 is KGHSH and CDR2 is LQKENI. CDR3 length equals 15 residues. Deletions cut 0 bases from V and 5 bases from J, with 14 bases between. CDR3 nucleotides: TGTGCCAGCTCACCACCCCCCCCGCCAGGTCACGAGCAGTACTTC. Protein sequence: CASSPPPPPGHEQYF. Full variable domain (outside the CDR3, taken from reference TRBV18 and TRBJ2-7): NAGVMQNPRHLVRRRGQEARLRCSPMKGHSHVYWYRQLPEEGLKFMVYLQKENIIDESGMPKERFSAEFPKEGPSILRIQQVVRGDSAAYFCASSPPPPPGHEQYFGPGTRLTVT.

CDR3: CSVRTTDQFF. The CDR3 DNA is TGCAGTGTCCGGACAACCGATCAGTTCTTC. The gene calls are TRBV20-1 and TRBJ2-1, with D maybe TRBD1 (5 bases). There are 10 residues in the CDR3. The germline V gene encodes CDR1 DFQATT and CDR2 SNEGSKA (reference sequence). Trimming stripped 7 bases from V and 13 bases from J, with 14 bases between.

This chain uses TRBV14 with TRBJ1-1; TRBD1 matches at 7 bases. The CDR3 runs to 15 residues. CDR1 and CDR2 from the germline V gene are SGHDN and FVKESK. V lost 4 bases, J lost 1 base, and 6 bases stayed unmatched. The CDR3 bases are TGTGCCAGCAGCCCCTTACCAGGGGGGAACACTGAAGCTTTCTTT. Protein product: CASSPLPGGNTEAFF.